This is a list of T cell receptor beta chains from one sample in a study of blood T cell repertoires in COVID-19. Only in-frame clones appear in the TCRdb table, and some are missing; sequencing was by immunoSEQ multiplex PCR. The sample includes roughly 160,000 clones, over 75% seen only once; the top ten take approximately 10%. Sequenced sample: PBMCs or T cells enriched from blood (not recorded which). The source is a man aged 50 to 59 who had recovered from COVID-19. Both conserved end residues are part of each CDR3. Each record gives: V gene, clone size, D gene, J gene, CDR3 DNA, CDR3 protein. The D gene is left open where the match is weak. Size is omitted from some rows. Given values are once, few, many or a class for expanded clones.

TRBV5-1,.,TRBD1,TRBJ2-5,TGCGCCAGCAGCCCCCGGGACAGTCCAGCTCACCAACAAGAGACCCAGTACTTC,CASSPRDSPAHQQETQYF
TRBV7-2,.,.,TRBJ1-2,TGTGCCAGCAGCCCCAGGCTGCAGGGGATGGGCTACACCTTC,CASSPRLQGMGYTF
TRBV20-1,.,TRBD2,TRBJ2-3,TGCAGTGCTAGTTCCGGGCGGGAGGGCCTCACAGATACGCAGTATTTT,CSASSGREGLTDTQYF
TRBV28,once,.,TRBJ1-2,TGTGCCAGCAGTTCCCTCGAGGGAGGCTACACCTTC,CASSSLEGGYTF
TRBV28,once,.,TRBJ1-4,TGTGCCAGCAGTTTATATGGGGATAGCGATGAAAAACTGTTTTTT,CASSLYGDSDEKLFF
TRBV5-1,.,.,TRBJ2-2,TGCGCCAGCAGCTTGATAGGAGGGAGTGAGCTGTTTTTT,CASSLIGGSELFF
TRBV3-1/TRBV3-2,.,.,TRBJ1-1,TGTGCCAGCAGCCAGGACTCAGATTGGAACCGAGGAGCTTTCTTT,CASSQDSDWNRGAFF
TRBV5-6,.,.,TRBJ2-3,TGTGCCAGCCTATCCCACTCCACAGATACGCAGTATTTT,CASLSHSTDTQYF
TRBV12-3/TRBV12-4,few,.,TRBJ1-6,TGTGCCAGCCGTAGGGGGTATAATTCACCCCTCCACTTT,CASRRGYNSPLHF
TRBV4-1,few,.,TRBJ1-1,TGCGCCAGCAGCCAAGCCGGTGGAGGGACTGAAGCTTTCTTT,CASSQAGGGTEAFF
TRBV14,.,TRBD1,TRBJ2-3,TGTGCCAGCAGCCAAGATGGGACAGGGCGAGATACGCAGTATTTT,CASSQDGTGRDTQYF
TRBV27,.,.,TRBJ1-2,TGTGCCAGCAGACCCGCGGGGGATAACTATGGCTACACCTTC,CASRPAGDNYGYTF
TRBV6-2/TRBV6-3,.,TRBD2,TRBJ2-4,TGTGCCAGCAGTCTGGGGACTAGCGGGGGAGGGACCAAAAACATTCAGTACTTC,CASSLGTSGGGTKNIQYF
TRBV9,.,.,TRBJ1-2,TGTGCCAGCAGCACGAGGACCGGGGTTGGCTACACCTTC,CASSTRTGVGYTF
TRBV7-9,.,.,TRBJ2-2,TGTGCCAGCAGCTTAATTTTATCCGGGGAGCTGTTTTTT,CASSLILSGELFF
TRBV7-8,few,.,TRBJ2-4,TGTGCCAGCAGCTTACAACCCGTGGGACAAATCAAAAACATTCAGTACTTC,CASSLQPVGQIKNIQYF
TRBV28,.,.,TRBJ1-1,TGTGCCAGCAGTCTGGGGGGGGGAGAGGGCACTGAAGCTTTCTTT,CASSLGGGEGTEAFF
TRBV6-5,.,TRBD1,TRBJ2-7,TGTGCCAGCAGTTTAGGACAGGGTGTCTCCGAGCAGTACTTC,CASSLGQGVSEQYF
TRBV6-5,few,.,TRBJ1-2,TGTGCCAGCAGTTTCCTCACTCGACGGGCTAACTATGGCTACACCTTC,CASSFLTRRANYGYTF
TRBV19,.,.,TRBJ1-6,TGTGCCACAACAAAAGGGGATTTGGGTAATTCACCCCTCCACTTT,CATTKGDLGNSPLHF
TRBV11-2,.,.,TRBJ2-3,TGTGCCAGCAGACTCATACCGGGACACCCGTTTTTT,CASRLIPGHPFF
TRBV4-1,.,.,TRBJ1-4,TGCGCCAGCAGCCAAGACGAGGGCCTTACGACTAATGAAAAACTGTTTTTT,CASSQDEGLTTNEKLFF
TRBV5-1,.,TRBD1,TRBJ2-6,TGCGCCAGCAGCCTCCGGGACAGGGTCTCTGGGGCCAACGTCCTGACTTTC,CASSLRDRVSGANVLTF
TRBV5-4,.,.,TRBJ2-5,TGTGCCAGCAGCTTTAACGGGGGTGAAGAGACCCAGTACTTC,CASSFNGGEETQYF
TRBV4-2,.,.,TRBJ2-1,TGTGCCAGCAGCCAAGATTCAGGAAAGAATGAGCAGTTCTTC,CASSQDSGKNEQFF
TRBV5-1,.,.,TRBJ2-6,TGCGCCAGCAGCTTGGTAGACAGGTCCGCTGGGGCCAACGTCCTGACTTTC,CASSLVDRSAGANVLTF
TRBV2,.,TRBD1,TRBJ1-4,TGTGCCAGCAGAGCAGGGGGCCATGAAAAACTGTTTTTT,CASRAGGHEKLFF